The 20 T cell receptor beta chains below all came from one sample that was sequenced in a study of long-term antiretroviral therapy in people with HIV. Samples were assayed with immunoSEQ v3.0 at survey level. Libraries were prepared by immunoSEQ multiplex PCR; TCRdb keeps only in-frame clonotypes and omits some of them. Found here are tens of thousands of clones, roughly three quarters of them singletons; the top ten hold around 4.9%. The starting material was unsorted PBMCs, obtained 0.5 years after starting antiretroviral therapy. These receptors all come from a woman aged 40 to 50 with HIV.

By its share, this clone is medium-sized. The J gene is TRBJ2-3, the V gene TRBV7-7; D remains unclear. Germline CDR1 and CDR2: SSHAT and FNYEAQ (reference sequence). This CDR3 is built from 15 residues. Trimming cost V 1 base and J 6 bases, with 14 bases left between them. This CDR3 is CASSLGRRALDTQYF. As DNA, the CDR3 is TGTGCCAGCAGCTTAGGGCGGAGAGCGCTGGATACGCAGTATTTT. The complete variable domain, with remaining parts taken from reference TRBV7-7 and TRBJ2-3, reads GAGVSQSPRYKVTKRGQDVTLRCDPISSHATLYWYQQALGQGPEFLTYFNYEAQPDKSGLPSDRFSAERPEGSISTLTIQRTEQRDSAMYRCASSLGRRALDTQYFGPGTRLTVL.

This sequence joins TRBV2 and TRBJ1-1, with D possibly matching TRBD1 (6 bases). Germline loops: CDR1 SNHLY, CDR2 FYNNEI. Trimming pared 11 bases from V and 1 base from J, leaving 14 bases between. The CDR3 has 13 amino acids. CDR3 sequence reads: CASHREQNTEAFF. DNA for the CDR3: TGTGCCTCGCACAGGGAACAGAACACTGAAGCTTTCTTT.

The V gene is TRBV5-6, the J gene TRBJ2-3, with 10 bases aligning to TRBD2. The CDR3 is 16 residues long. Germline CDR1 is SGHDT and CDR2 is YYEEEE. Trimming took 4 bases from V and 5 from J; bases not matched to a gene: 10. The CDR3 DNA follows: TGTGCCAGCAGCACCTTAGCGGGGGGACCGGGAGATACGCAGTATTTT. It yields the protein CASSTLAGGPGDTQYF.

This sequence joins TRBV4-2 and TRBJ2-3; 14 nucleotides align to TRBD2. Germline V gene lookup returns CDR1 LGHNA and CDR2 YNFKEQ. The J segment lost 0 bases and the V segment lost 4 bases, leaving 12 bases of the junction unmatched. This CDR3 has 20 residues. The CDR3 loop reads CASSREGTSGSYTSTDTQYF. The CDR3 region has the DNA TGTGCCAGCAGCCGAGAAGGGACTAGCGGGAGCTATACTAGCACAGATACGCAGTATTTT.

This chain's CDR3 is CASSPRATDTQYF. The DNA for the CDR3 is TGTGCCAGCAGTCCCCGCGCCACAGATACGCAGTATTTT. This chain joins TRBV6-4 and TRBJ2-3; D uncertain. Germline V gene lookup returns CDR1 MRHNA and CDR2 SNTAGT. The CDR3 length is 13 residues. Trimming removed 5 bases at V and 2 bases at J, with 8 bases between.

This clone was observed a handful of times. This rearrangement joins TRBV10-3 to TRBJ1-1, with D possibly matching TRBD1 (6 bases). The V gene's germline CDR1 is ENHRY and CDR2 SYGVKD. The CDR3 totals 13 residues. V dropped 3 bases and J dropped 1 base, with 6 bases sitting between them. This chain's CDR3 is CAISEQGNTEAFF. DNA for the CDR3: TGTGCCATCAGTGAACAGGGGAACACTGAAGCTTTCTTT.

This chain links TRBV30 with TRBJ1-1; the D gene is possibly TRBD1 (5 bases). This CDR3 region has 12 residues. CDR1 and CDR2 (germline): GTSNPN, SVGIG (reference sequence). The V end lost 8 bases, the J end lost 4 bases, and 14 bases lay between the germline ends. As DNA, the CDR3 is TGTGCCGGGTCTGGGGGGGTCACTGAAGCTTTCTTT. This translates into CAGSGGVTEAFF.

This chain uses TRBV11-2 with TRBJ2-1, with 9 nucleotides matching TRBD1. Germline loops: CDR1 SGHAT, CDR2 FQNNGV. V shed 5 bases and J 3 bases; nucleotides not matched to a gene: 11. The CDR3 is 17 residues long. Here the CDR3 reads CASSPASGTGRYNEQFF. For the CDR3, the DNA is TGTGCCAGCAGCCCCGCTTCCGGGACAGGGCGCTACAATGAGCAGTTCTTC.

This chain connects TRBV18 to TRBJ1-1; D ambiguous. Trimming left V 2 bases short and J 0 bases short, with 10 bases between. Germline CDR1 reads KGHSH; CDR2 reads LQKENI. This CDR3 is built from 15 residues. The CDR3 sequence is CASSPGTPLNTEAFF. The CDR3 nucleotides are TGTGCCAGCTCACCAGGCACTCCTTTGAACACTGAAGCTTTCTTT. The complete variable domain, with remaining parts taken from reference TRBV18 and TRBJ1-1, reads NAGVMQNPRHLVRRRGQEARLRCSPMKGHSHVYWYRQLPEEGLKFMVYLQKENIIDESGMPKERFSAEFPKEGPSILRIQQVVRGDSAAYFCASSPGTPLNTEAFFGQGTRLTVV.

This chain links TRBV5-4 with TRBJ2-1; the match to TRBD2 covers 11 bases. This CDR3 is 18 amino acids long. Germline V CDR1 and CDR2: SGHNT, YYREEE (reference sequence). The junction had 12 bases not matched to a gene; V was cut back by 0 bases and J by 7 bases. CDR3 protein: CASSLGSTSGGALNEQFF. CDR3 in DNA: TGTGCCAGCAGCTTGGGCTCTACTAGCGGGGGCGCCTTGAATGAGCAGTTCTTC. Full variable domain (missing parts from reference TRBV5-4 and TRBJ2-1): ETGVTQSPTHLIKTRGQQVTLRCSSQSGHNTVSWYQQALGQGPQFIFQYYREEENGRGNFPPRFSGLQFPNYSSELNVNALELDDSALYLCASSLGSTSGGALNEQFFGPGTRLTVL.

The rearrangement joins TRBV7-9 to TRBJ1-6; D call uncertain. The CDR3 is made up of 14 amino acids. The V end lost 10 bases, the J end lost 8 bases, and 18 bases lay between the germline ends. CDR1 and CDR2 from the germline V gene are SEHNR and FQNEAQ (reference sequence). The CDR3 bases are TGTGCCACTAACCGCGGACCTTCTTATTCACCCCTCCACTTT. Translation: CATNRGPSYSPLHF.

This chain joins TRBV5-1 and TRBJ2-1, with D tentatively TRBD1 (6 bases). This CDR3 comprises 13 residues. The V and J ends lost 3 bases and 8 bases respectively, with 12 bases between them. In germline, CDR1 is SGHRS, CDR2 YFSETQ. CDR3 residues: CASSSTQGHEQFF. CDR3 coding DNA: TGCGCCAGCAGCTCCACACAGGGCCATGAGCAGTTCTTC.

This CDR3 is CASRDEAFF. CDR3 coding DNA: TGTGCCAGTAGGGATGAAGCTTTCTTT. The chain has TRBV19 and TRBJ1-1, with no clear D. This CDR3 has 9 amino acids. Germline V lookup: CDR1 LNHDA, CDR2 SQIVND (reference sequence). Trimming stripped 6 bases from V and 7 bases from J, with 3 bases between.

This sequence joins TRBV19 and TRBJ2-7; maybe TRBD1 (6 bases). Trimming removed 4 bases from V and 6 bases from J, with 19 bases in between. Germline-derived CDR1 and CDR2 are LNHDA and SQIVND (reference sequence). The CDR3 length is 15 residues. CDR3 sequence reads: CASSTNYRVGGEQYF. CDR3 coding DNA: TGTGCCAGTAGTACAAATTACAGGGTAGGAGGCGAGCAGTACTTC.

V and J are TRBV28 and TRBJ2-3, with TRBD2 matching 16 bases. CDR3 size: 16 residues. The germline V gene encodes CDR1 MDHEN and CDR2 SYDVKM. After removal of 8 bases from V and 5 bases from J, the junction contained 7 bases not matched to a gene. CDR3 sequence (DNA): TGTGCCAGCTATGGGACTAGCGGGGGGGCGGGAGATACGCAGTATTTT. The encoded protein is CASYGTSGGAGDTQYF. Supplemented by reference TRBV28 and TRBJ2-3, the full variable domain reads DVKVTQSSRYLVKRTGEKVFLECVQDMDHENMFWYRQDPGLGLRLIYFSYDVKMKEKGDIPEGYSVSREKKERFSLILESASTNQTSMYLCASYGTSGGAGDTQYFGPGTRLTVL.

The chain combines TRBV28 with TRBJ2-3; no reliable D call. The CDR3 spans 14 residues. CDR1 and CDR2 (germline): MDHEN, SYDVKM. V was pared by 7 bases and J by 7 bases, with 18 bases between. The CDR3 DNA reads as TGTGCCAGCACAGCTTCTATGGACGCTAATACGCAGTATTTT. Protein sequence: CASTASMDANTQYF.

J is TRBJ1-4 and V is TRBV18; TRBD1 might be the D (5 bases). Germline values: CDR1 KGHSH, CDR2 LQKENI. Trimming pared 0 bases from V and 4 bases from J, leaving 6 bases between. The CDR3 loop spans 14 amino acids. CDR3 DNA sequence: TGTGCCAGCTCACCACCAGGGGTTAATGAAAAACTGTTTTTT. Its translation is CASSPPGVNEKLFF.

This clone was found a few times. The chain carries TRBV7-6 and TRBJ2-7; TRBD1 matches at 7 bases. The CDR3 is 14 amino acids. With 1 base clipped from V and 4 bases from J, the junction kept 4 bases outside the gene matches. Germline CDR1 SGHVS, CDR2 FNYEAQ. The CDR3 DNA sequence: TGTGCCAGCAGCTTAGGTCCGGGACAGTACGAGCAGTACTTC. Encoded protein: CASSLGPGQYEQYF.

The chain is built from TRBV6-6 and TRBJ1-5; D ambiguous. V was cut by 2 bases and J by 7 bases, with 12 bases left in between. This CDR3 contains 14 residues. Germline-derived CDR1 and CDR2 are MNHNY and SVGAGI (reference sequence). CDR3 loop: CASSYEGVVQPQHF. The DNA for the CDR3 is TGTGCCAGCAGTTACGAGGGAGTTGTGCAGCCCCAGCATTTT.

The J gene is TRBJ2-1, the V gene TRBV29-1, with D maybe TRBD1 (5 bases). Trimming removed 6 bases at V and 8 bases at J, with 17 bases between. From germline, CDR1 is SQVTM and CDR2 ANQGSEA. The length of the CDR3 is 13 residues. The CDR3 protein is CSVDLLGLDEQFF. The DNA for the CDR3 is TGCAGCGTGGATTTATTGGGGCTCGATGAGCAGTTCTTC.